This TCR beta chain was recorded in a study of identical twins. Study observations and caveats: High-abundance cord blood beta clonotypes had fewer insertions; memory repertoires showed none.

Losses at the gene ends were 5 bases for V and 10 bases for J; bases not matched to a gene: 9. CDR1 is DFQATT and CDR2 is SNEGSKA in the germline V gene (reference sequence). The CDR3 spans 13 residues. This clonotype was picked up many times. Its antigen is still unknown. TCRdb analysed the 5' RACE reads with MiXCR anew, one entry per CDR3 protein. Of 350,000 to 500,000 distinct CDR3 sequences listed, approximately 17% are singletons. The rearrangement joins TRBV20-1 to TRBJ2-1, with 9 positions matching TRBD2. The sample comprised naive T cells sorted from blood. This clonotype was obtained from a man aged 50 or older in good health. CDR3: CSADGSGLAEQFF. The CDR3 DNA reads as TGCAGTGCTGATGGGTCGGGACTAGCCGAGCAGTTCTTC.